Listed here are 22 T cell receptor beta chains from one sample, sequenced in a study of tumor-infiltrating lymphocytes in oesophageal squamous cell carcinoma. TCRdb reprocessed the PCR reads with MiXCR, giving one entry per CDR3 protein. The repertoire holds 9,500 or so distinct CDR3 sequences, with 59% as singletons. Input material: esophageal tumor tissue. The receptors come from a male donor with esophageal squamous cell carcinoma.

This clonotype was seen a handful of times. At one end, the junction sequence differs from germline, possibly due to a read error. This chain joins TRBV7-6 and TRBJ2-5; TRBD2 aligns across 8 bases. In germline, CDR1 is SGHVS, CDR2 FNYEAQ. The length of the CDR3 is 14 residues. The CDR3 DNA is TGTGCTAGCAGCACTCAAGCGGGAGTCGAGACCCAGTACTTC. The encoded protein is CASSTQAGVETQYF.

This clonotype rates as large. This sequence joins TRBV7-8 and TRBJ2-1; 8 bases align to TRBD1. Germline values: CDR1 SGHVS, CDR2 FQNEAQ. The V and J ends lost 1 base and 7 bases, in that order; junction bases with no gene match: 6. This CDR3 region has 15 residues. CDR3 protein: CASSLVQGAGNEQFF. CDR3 nucleotide sequence: TGTGCCAGCAGCTTAGTTCAGGGGGCGGGAAATGAGCAGTTCTTC. Supplemented by reference TRBV7-8 and TRBJ2-1, the full variable domain reads GAGVSQSPRYKVAKRGQDVALRCDPISGHVSLFWYQQALGQGPEFLTYFQNEAQLDKSGLPSDRFFAERPEGSVSTLKIQRTQQEDSAVYLCASSLVQGAGNEQFFGPGTRLTVL.

This clonotype has a handful of counts. The gene calls are TRBV11-3 and TRBJ2-5; TRBD2 matches 8 bases. The closer fit of TRBJ2-1 to the DNA end suggests the J call may be wrong. The CDR3 sequence is 16 residues long. Per germline, CDR1 SGHNT and CDR2 YENEEA. This CDR3 reads CASSLDGTSGYNEQFF. CDR3 DNA sequence: TGTGCCAGCAGCTTAGATGGGACTAGTGGCTACAATGAGCAGTTCTTC.

This chain joins TRBV7-6 and TRBJ2-1, with D possibly matching TRBD1 (6 bases). TRBJ2-7 explains the end of the DNA better; the J call may be wrong. Germline values: CDR1 SGHVS, CDR2 FNYEAQ. The CDR3 runs 14 residues. The DNA of the CDR3 is TGTGCCAGCAGCCTCAGGGGTAACCTGGGGGAGCAGTACTTC. It translates to CASSLRGNLGEQYF.

This clonotype was found many times. Given a much more abundant clone one base away, this may be a read error. The genes are TRBV14 and TRBJ2-5; D uncertain. Germline V gene data show CDR1 as SGHDN and CDR2 as FVKESK. The CDR3 is made up of 11 amino acids. V was shortened by 1 base and J by 11 bases, with 8 bases between the two germline ends. The CDR3 bases are TGTGCCAGCAGCCAAGGTACTAAGCAGTACTTC. Protein sequence: CASSQGTKQYF.

The chain carries TRBV6-5 and TRBJ2-1; a possible D gene is TRBD2 (5 bases). The J call could be wrong; TRBJ2-7 is a better fit for the DNA end. The germline V gene encodes CDR1 MNHEY and CDR2 SVGAGI. The CDR3 spans 14 residues. The CDR3 coding sequence is TGTGCCAGCAGAAGTTCCGGGAATGCTTACGAGCAGTACTTC. Translating gives CASRSSGNAYEQYF.

J is TRBJ2-5 and V is TRBV7-4, with a possible D match to TRBD1 (5 bases). Gene TRBJ2-7 matches the end of the DNA better, so the J call may be wrong. The CDR3 has 13 amino acids. The germline CDR1 and CDR2 sequences are SGHVT and SQSDAQ. The CDR3 protein is CASSSRDSYEQYF. The CDR3 bases are TGTGCCAGCAGCTCCAGGGATTCCTACGAGCAGTACTTC.

Within the sample, this clonotype is large. This chain connects TRBV7-9 to TRBJ2-5, with D unresolved. The CDR3 is 13 residues long. The V and J ends lost 3 bases and 1 base respectively, with 6 bases between them. CDR1 and CDR2 (germline): SEHNR, FQNEAQ (reference sequence). The CDR3 protein is CASSFGLQETQYF. The CDR3, as DNA: TGTGCCAGCAGCTTCGGGCTCCAAGAGACCCAGTACTTC.

Concerning this clonotype: Because it lacks the conserved phenylalanine or tryptophan at the end, this CDR3 is likely a read error. It is unclear where the CDR3 begins or ends on the DNA, so no DNA is shown, and the CDR3 is as TCRdb lists it. V gene TRBV7-8 combines with J gene TRBJ2-1; the D call of TRBD2 is as the table states it, not checked on the DNA. The CDR3 is 16 residues long, counting both termini. CDR1 is SGHVS and CDR2 is FQNEAQ in the germline V gene. This chain's CDR3 is CASSLEGKSYEQYFGS.

Remarks on this clonotype: A read error may produce the germline difference seen at one junction end. The chain carries TRBV7-8 and TRBJ2-7; 7 bases fit TRBD1. This CDR3 is built from 13 residues. Germline V gives CDR1 SGHVS, CDR2 FQNEAQ. The DNA for the CDR3 is TGTGCCAGCAGCGATACAGGGGATTCACCCCTCCACTTC. Its translation is CASSDTGDSPLHF.

This clonotype appeared once. The chain links TRBV28 to TRBJ1-6; D not resolved. Trimming removed 2 bases from V and 9 bases from J, with 8 bases in between. This CDR3 is 13 amino acids long. Germline CDR1 reads MDHEN; CDR2 reads SYDVKM. The DNA of the CDR3 is TGTGCCAGCAGTTTAGAAGTGCCTTCACCCCTCCACTTT. Protein product: CASSLEVPSPLHF.

The chain uses TRBV18 and TRBJ2-2, with 8 nucleotides matching TRBD2. The CDR3 runs 17 residues. V lost 5 bases, J lost 7 bases, and 15 bases stayed unmatched. Germline CDR1 and CDR2: KGHSH and LQKENI. The CDR3 loop reads CASSSIWTSLGDGELFF. The CDR3 DNA reads as TGTGCCAGCTCATCAATCTGGACTAGCCTTGGAGACGGGGAGCTGTTTTTT.

The genes are TRBV6-2 or TRBV6-3 and TRBJ2-5, with 13 bases aligning to TRBD2. The DNA end lines up better with TRBJ2-7; the J call may be wrong. The CDR3 is made up of 19 amino acids. Germline CDR1 MNHEY, CDR2 SVGEGT. This CDR3 reads CASSYLGTSGIVRSYEQYF. CDR3 DNA sequence: TGTGCCAGCAGTTACCTTGGGACTAGCGGGATAGTTCGCTCCTACGAGCAGTACTTC.

This clonotype was counted many times. The chain couples TRBV2 to TRBJ2-3, with TRBD1 matching over 10 bases. Trimming at V came to 7 bases and at J to 4 bases, leaving 8 bases not matched to a gene. The CDR3 sequence is 15 residues long. Germline values: CDR1 SNHLY, CDR2 FYNNEI. The CDR3 nucleotides are TGTGCCAGCACCCTGGACAGGGGGGGCCCAGATACGCAGTATTTT. Its protein product is CASTLDRGGPDTQYF.

This chain connects TRBV7-2 to TRBJ2-1, with a weak D call TRBD2 (5 bases). V was cut by 1 base and J by 13 bases, with 23 bases left in between. The CDR3 is 16 amino acids. Germline V gene lookup returns CDR1 SGHTA and CDR2 FQGNSA. The CDR3 bases are TGTGCCAGCAGCTTAGTTTCGGCGGGTAACCAAGAGACCCAGTTCTTC. Amino acid sequence: CASSLVSAGNQETQFF. Looking up the rest from reference TRBV7-2 and TRBJ2-1 gives the full variable domain: GAGVSQSPSNKVTEKGKDVELRCDPISGHTALYWYRQSLGQGLEFLIYFQGNSAPDKSGLPSDRFSAERTGGSVSTLTIQRTQQEDSAVYLCASSLVSAGNQETQFFGPGTRLTVL.

The gene calls are TRBV12-3 or TRBV12-4 and TRBJ2-1; 8 positions match TRBD2. Near its end, the DNA agrees better with TRBJ2-5, so the J call may be wrong. The length of the CDR3 is 15 residues. The CDR3 DNA follows: TGTGCCAGCAGTTTAGCGCAAGCGGGAGTAGAGACCCAGTACTTC. Protein sequence: CASSLAQAGVETQYF.

This clonotype was detected once. This chain's CDR3 is CASSLVSNYYNEQFF. In DNA form, the CDR3 reads TGTGCCAGCAGCTTAGTCAGCAACTACTACAATGAGCAGTTCTTT. The V call is TRBV7-4, the J call TRBJ1-1; D unresolved. With 1 base removed from V and 14 bases from J, the gap between germline ends came to 23 bases. The length of the CDR3 is 15 residues. Germline V gene lookup returns CDR1 SGHVT and CDR2 SQSDAQ.

The chain is built from TRBV7-3 and TRBJ2-1, with 8 bases aligning to TRBD2. Matching the DNA end better, TRBJ2-7 makes the J call doubtful. The CDR3 runs to 15 residues. Germline CDR1 reads SGHTA; CDR2 reads FQGTGA. CDR3 loop: CASSLTGGRSYEQYF. CDR3 sequence (DNA): TGTGCCAGCAGCTTAACCGGCGGGAGGTCCTACGAGCAGTACTTC.

The gene calls are TRBV7-2 and TRBJ2-2; D is unresolved. Germline V gene sequence: CDR1 SGHTA, CDR2 FQGNSA. Between the trimmed V and J ends, which lost 5 bases and 10 bases, there was a span of 11 bases. The CDR3 loop spans 12 amino acids. The CDR3 DNA is TGTGCCAGCAGCCTGTTCCCGGAGGAGCTGTTTTTT. This encodes CASSLFPEELFF.

This clonotype was counted between two and nine times. The chain recombines TRBV7-2 with TRBJ2-6; 7 bases line up with TRBD1. This CDR3 is built from 17 residues. V lost 5 bases to trimming and J lost 0 bases; unmatched junction nucleotides: 7. The germline gives CDR1 SGHTA, CDR2 FQGNSA. CDR3 in DNA: TGTGCCAGCAGCCCACAGGGGCCGAGCTCTGGGGCCAACGTCCTGACTTTC. Amino acids: CASSPQGPSSGANVLTF.

This sequence joins TRBV7-6 and TRBJ2-5, with 9 bases matching TRBD1. The assigned J gene may be wrong: the sequence end matches TRBJ1-2 better. The germline V gene has CDR1 SGHVS and CDR2 FNYEAQ. The CDR3 runs to 15 residues. As DNA, the CDR3 is TGTGCCAGCGTGGCGTGGGACAGGGTCGTCTATGGCTACACCTTC. It specifies CASVAWDRVVYGYTF.

The CDR3 DNA sequence: TGTGCCAGCAGCTTAGACAGGGTTGAAAAACTGTTTTTT. This sequence encodes CASSLDRVEKLFF. This chain links TRBV7-2 with TRBJ1-4, with D maybe TRBD1 (6 bases). V was trimmed by 1 base and J by 7 bases, leaving 7 bases between them. This CDR3 region has 13 residues. CDR1 is SGHTA and CDR2 is FQGNSA in the germline V gene. The variable domain in full, completed from reference TRBV7-2 and TRBJ1-4, reads GAGVSQSPSNKVTEKGKDVELRCDPISGHTALYWYRQSLGQGLEFLIYFQGNSAPDKSGLPSDRFSAERTGGSVSTLTIQRTQQEDSAVYLCASSLDRVEKLFFGSGTQLSVL.